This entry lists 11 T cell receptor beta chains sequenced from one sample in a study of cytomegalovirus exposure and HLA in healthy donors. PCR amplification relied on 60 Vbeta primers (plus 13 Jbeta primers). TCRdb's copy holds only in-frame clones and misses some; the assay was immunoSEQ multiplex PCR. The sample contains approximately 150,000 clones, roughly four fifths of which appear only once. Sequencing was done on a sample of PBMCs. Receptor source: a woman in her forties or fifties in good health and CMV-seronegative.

As DNA, the CDR3 is TGTGCCAGCAGTCTCCGGGCTAGCGGGGATAACGGGGAGCTGTTTTTT. This encodes CASSLRASGDNGELFF. The chain carries TRBV25-1 and TRBJ2-2, with 9 bases lining up with TRBD2. The CDR3 spans 16 residues. Germline lookup yields CDR1 MGHDK and CDR2 SYGVNS. V shed 5 bases, J shed 7 bases, and the junction held 11 bases outside the gene matches.

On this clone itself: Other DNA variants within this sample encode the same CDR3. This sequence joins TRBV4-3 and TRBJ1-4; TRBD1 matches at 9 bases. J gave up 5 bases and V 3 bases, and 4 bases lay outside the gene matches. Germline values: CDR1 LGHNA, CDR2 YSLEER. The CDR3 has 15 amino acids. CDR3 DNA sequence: TGCGCCAGCAGCCAGGGACAGGGTGGCAATGAAAAACTGTTTTTT. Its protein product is CASSQGQGGNEKLFF.

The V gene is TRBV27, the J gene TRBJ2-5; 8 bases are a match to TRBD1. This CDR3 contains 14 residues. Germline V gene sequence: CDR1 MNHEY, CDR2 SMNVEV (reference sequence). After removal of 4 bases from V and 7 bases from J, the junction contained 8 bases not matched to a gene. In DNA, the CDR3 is TGTGCCAGCAGTTCCGACAGGGGTCACGGGACCCAGTACTTC. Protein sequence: CASSSDRGHGTQYF.

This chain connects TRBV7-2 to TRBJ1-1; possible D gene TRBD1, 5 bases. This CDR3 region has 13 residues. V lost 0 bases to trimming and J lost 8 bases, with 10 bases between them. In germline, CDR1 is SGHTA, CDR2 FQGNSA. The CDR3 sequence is CASSLALRGEAFF. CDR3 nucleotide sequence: TGTGCCAGCAGCTTAGCCCTTCGGGGGGAAGCTTTCTTT.

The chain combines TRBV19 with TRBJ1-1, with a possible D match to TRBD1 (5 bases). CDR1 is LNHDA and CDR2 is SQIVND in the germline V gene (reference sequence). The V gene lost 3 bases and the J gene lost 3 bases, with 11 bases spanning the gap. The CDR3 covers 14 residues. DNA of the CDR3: TGTGCCAGTAGTATTCGGACAAGGGACACTGAAGCTTTCTTT. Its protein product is CASSIRTRDTEAFF.

CDR3 loop: CAIRGQGVVNEQFF. The DNA for the CDR3 is TGTGCCATCAGGGGACAGGGGGTCGTCAATGAGCAGTTCTTC. The rearrangement uses TRBV10-3 and TRBJ2-1, with TRBD1 matching over 11 bases. Looked up from germline, CDR1 is ENHRY and CDR2 is SYGVKD. The CDR3 is 14 residues long. V shed 6 bases, J shed 6 bases, and the junction held 4 bases outside the gene matches.

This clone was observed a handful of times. The CDR3 spells CASSGTGQSRTEAFF. In DNA, the CDR3 is TGCGCCAGCAGCGGAACGGGACAATCAAGGACTGAAGCTTTCTTT. The rearrangement links TRBV5-1 to TRBJ1-1; tentatively, D is TRBD1 (6 bases). V gave up 4 bases and J gave up 5 bases, with 18 bases separating them. Germline loops: CDR1 SGHRS, CDR2 YFSETQ. There are 15 residues in the CDR3.

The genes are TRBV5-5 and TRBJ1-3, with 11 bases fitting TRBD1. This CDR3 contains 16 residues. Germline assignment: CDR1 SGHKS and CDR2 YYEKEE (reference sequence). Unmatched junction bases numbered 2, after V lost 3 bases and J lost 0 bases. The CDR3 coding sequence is TGTGCCAGCAGCTGGGACAGGGGGAGCTCTGGAAACACCATATATTTT. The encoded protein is CASSWDRGSSGNTIYF.

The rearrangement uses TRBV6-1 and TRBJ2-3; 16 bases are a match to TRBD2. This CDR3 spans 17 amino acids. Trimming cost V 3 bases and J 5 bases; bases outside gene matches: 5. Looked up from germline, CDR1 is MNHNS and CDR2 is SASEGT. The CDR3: CASSDGTSGRAIDTQYF. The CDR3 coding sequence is TGTGCCAGCAGTGACGGGACTAGCGGGAGGGCCATAGATACGCAGTATTTT.

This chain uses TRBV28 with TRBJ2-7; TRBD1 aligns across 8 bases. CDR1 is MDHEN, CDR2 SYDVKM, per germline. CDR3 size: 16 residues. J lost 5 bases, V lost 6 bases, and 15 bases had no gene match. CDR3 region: CASRRTDRASLDEQYF. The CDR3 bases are TGTGCCAGCAGACGGACGGACAGGGCGAGTCTCGACGAGCAGTACTTC.

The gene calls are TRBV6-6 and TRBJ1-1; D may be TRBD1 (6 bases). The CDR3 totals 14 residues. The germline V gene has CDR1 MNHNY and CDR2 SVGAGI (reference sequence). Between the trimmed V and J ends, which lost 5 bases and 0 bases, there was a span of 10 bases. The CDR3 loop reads CASSPRGMNTEAFF. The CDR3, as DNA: TGTGCCAGCAGTCCCAGGGGAATGAACACTGAAGCTTTCTTT.